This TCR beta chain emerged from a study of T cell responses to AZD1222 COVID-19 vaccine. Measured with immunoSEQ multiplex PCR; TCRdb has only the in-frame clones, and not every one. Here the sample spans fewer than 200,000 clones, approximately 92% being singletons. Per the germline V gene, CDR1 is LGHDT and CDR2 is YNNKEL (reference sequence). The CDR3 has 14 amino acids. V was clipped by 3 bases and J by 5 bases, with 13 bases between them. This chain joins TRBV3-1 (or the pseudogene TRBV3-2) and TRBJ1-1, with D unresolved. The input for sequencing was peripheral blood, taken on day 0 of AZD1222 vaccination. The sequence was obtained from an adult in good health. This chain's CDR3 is CASSQGFLWTEAFF. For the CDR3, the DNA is TGTGCCAGCAGCCAGGGATTTTTGTGGACTGAAGCTTTCTTT.